These 27 T cell receptor beta chains were all obtained from the same sample, sequenced in a study of blood T cells in healthy people across ages. Next came a second PCR, run for roughly 7 to 12 cycles, which used a sample-barcoded 5' primer along with a J-beta primer mix. TCRdb re-derived calls from the 5' RACE reads in MiXCR, one entry per CDR3 protein. Here the sample spans 1.6 million or so distinct CDR3 sequences, roughly 32% being singletons. The sample taken for sequencing was blood. Source of these receptors: a woman aged 30 to 39 in good health.

V and J are TRBV7-2 and TRBJ2-6, with unresolved D. V was shortened by 3 bases and J by 1 base, with 10 bases between the two germline ends. The germline V gene has CDR1 SGHTA and CDR2 FQGNSA. This CDR3 comprises 16 residues. The CDR3 region has the DNA TGTGCCAGCAGCTTTGACTGGGATTCTGGGGCCAACGTCCTGACTTTC. This sequence encodes CASSFDWDSGANVLTF.

This clonotype was counted once. The conserved final phenylalanine or tryptophan is absent from the CDR3, which likely points to a read error. The J gene is TRBJ1-5, the V gene TRBV12-3 or TRBV12-4, with 7 bases aligning to TRBD1. The CDR3 extends over 17 amino acids. Trimming took 1 base from V and 0 from J; bases not matched to a gene: 6. CDR3 in DNA: TGTGCCAGCAGTTTAGTGCGCAGGGGGTATAGCAATCAGCCCCAGCATTGT. It encodes CASSLVRRGYSNQPQHC.

This clonotype has more than one count but fewer than ten. The chain has TRBV5-5 and TRBJ1-6; D is unresolved. Trimming removed 2 bases from V and 14 bases from J, with 11 bases in between. CDR1 and CDR2 from the germline V gene are SGHKS and YYEKEE (reference sequence). The CDR3 has 12 amino acids. In DNA, the CDR3 is TGTGCCAGCAGCTTCGACCAGAGGGCCCTCCACTTT. Its protein product is CASSFDQRALHF.

This clonotype was seen only a few times. CDR3 residues: CASSYIAGGLNEQFF. The CDR3 DNA sequence: TGTGCCAGCAGTTATATAGCGGGAGGACTAAATGAGCAGTTCTTC. The chain carries TRBV28 and TRBJ2-1; 10 bases fit TRBD2. The CDR3 spans 15 residues. Germline CDR1 reads MDHEN; CDR2 reads SYDVKM. V lost 4 bases and J lost 7; bases outside the gene matches: 7.

This clonotype has more than one count but fewer than ten. The V call is TRBV21-1, the J call TRBJ1-5; TRBD1, the D gene given by the table, was not confirmed from the DNA. TRBV21-1 is a documented pseudogene. CDR3 length: 18 amino acids. This CDR3 reads CASSKDGRGAYSNQPQHF. The CDR3 nucleotides read TGTGCCAGCAGCAAAGATGGCAGGGGGGCATATAGCAATCAGCCCCAGCATTTT.

The chain links TRBV3-1 to TRBJ2-5; D is possibly TRBD1 or TRBD2 (5 bases each). This CDR3 has 14 residues. The V gene's germline CDR1 is LGHDT and CDR2 YNNKEL (reference sequence). With 1 base removed from V and 11 bases from J, the gap between germline ends came to 17 bases. CDR3 region: CASSQAGTYNEQYF. The CDR3 DNA is TGTGCCAGCAGCCAAGCGGGGACCTACAATGAGCAGTACTTC.

As for this clonotype: A much larger clonotype is one base distant, so this may be a read error. The chain has TRBV29-1 and TRBJ2-7; D possibly corresponds to TRBD1 (6 bases). The germline gives CDR1 SQVTM, CDR2 ANQGSEA. Deletions cut 5 bases from V and 7 bases from J, with 15 bases between. CDR3 size: 12 residues. CDR3 sequence reads: CSVIGPQGEQYV. CDR3 nucleotide sequence: TGCAGCGTTATTGGACCTCAGGGGGAGCAGTACGTC.

V and J are TRBV29-1 and TRBJ1-1; D gene unclear. The germline V gene encodes CDR1 SQVTM and CDR2 ANQGSEA. V lost 7 bases to trimming and J lost 4 bases, with 16 bases between them. This CDR3 contains 13 residues. The CDR3 DNA follows: TGCAGCGGCCACCGGCAGTTGGGCACTGAAGCTTTCTTT. It codes for CSGHRQLGTEAFF.

This clonotype was detected a few times. This rearrangement joins TRBV5-8 to TRBJ2-3, with D maybe TRBD2 (6 bases). The V end was cut by 0 bases, the J end by 5 bases, with 13 bases between. The germline V gene has CDR1 SGHTS and CDR2 YDEGEE. This CDR3 spans 15 amino acids. CDR3 amino acids: CASSLASGVLDTQYF. CDR3 DNA: TGTGCCAGCAGCTTGGCCTCGGGAGTTTTAGATACGCAGTATTTT.

As DNA, the CDR3 is TGTGCCAGCAGTCTAGGGGGGGCAGCCTCCTACGAGCAGTACTTC. It yields the protein CASSLGGAASYEQYF. The gene calls are TRBV28 and TRBJ2-5, with D possibly matching TRBD2 (7 bases). Judging by the DNA end, TRBJ2-7 fits better; the J call may be wrong. The CDR3 has 15 residues. Germline CDR1 is MDHEN and CDR2 is SYDVKM.

A remark on this clonotype: A much larger clone sits a single nucleotide away, making a read error possible. The V gene is TRBV5-1, the J gene TRBJ2-7; 7 bases are shared with TRBD1. Per germline, CDR1 SGHRS and CDR2 YFSETQ. V trimming: 4 bases; J trimming: 6 bases; junction bases outside the gene matches: 13. The CDR3 is made up of 15 amino acids. As DNA, the CDR3 is TGCGCCAGCAGCATCGATTCCGGGACAGACAGCGAGCAGTACGTC. Its translation: CASSIDSGTDSEQYV.

This clonotype was detected a few times. The rearrangement uses TRBV28 and TRBJ2-7, with 11 bases fitting TRBD2. V dropped 6 bases and J dropped 1; count of bases not matched to a gene: 5. Germline CDR1 is MDHEN and CDR2 is SYDVKM. The CDR3 is 15 amino acids. The CDR3 bases are TGTGCCAGCAGACGAGGGACTAGCGGTTCCTACGAGCAGTACTTC. Residues: CASRRGTSGSYEQYF. Supplemented by reference TRBV28 and TRBJ2-7, the full variable domain reads DVKVTQSSRYLVKRTGEKVFLECVQDMDHENMFWYRQDPGLGLRLIYFSYDVKMKEKGDIPEGYSVSREKKERFSLILESASTNQTSMYLCASRRGTSGSYEQYFGPGTRLTVT.

A few counts support this clonotype. The rearrangement uses TRBV6-6 and TRBJ2-1; 8 bases line up with TRBD2. The junction had 11 bases not matched to a gene; V was cut back by 5 bases and J by 2 bases. The CDR3 sequence is 17 residues long. From germline, CDR1 is MNHNY and CDR2 SVGAGI (reference sequence). The CDR3 nucleotides read TGTGCCAGCAGTCTAGGAGGACTAGCTGCCCCCTACAATGAGCAGTTCTTC. Encoded protein: CASSLGGLAAPYNEQFF.

This clonotype occurred a few times. This chain joins TRBV20-1 and TRBJ1-1, with TRBD1 as a possible D gene (5 bases). Germline CDR1 is DFQATT and CDR2 is SNEGSKA (reference sequence). This CDR3 is built from 14 residues. The V and J ends lost 6 bases and 5 bases respectively, with 19 bases between them. The CDR3 bases are TGCAGTGCAACCCCATGGGGCGGCGATACTGAAGCTTTCTTT. It translates to CSATPWGGDTEAFF.

This clonotype was detected only a few times. The chain recombines TRBV4-1 with TRBJ2-3; D may be TRBD2 (5 bases). The CDR3 is 14 amino acids. V dropped 4 bases and J dropped 8 bases, with 16 bases sitting between them. The germline CDR1 and CDR2 sequences are MGHRA and YSYEKL. The DNA of the CDR3 is TGCGCCAGCAGCCCTGGACTCCTCGGCAGTACGCAGTATTTT. Its protein product is CASSPGLLGSTQYF.

The chain joins TRBV4-1 to TRBJ2-5; 11 nucleotides match TRBD2. Germline CDR1 and CDR2: MGHRA and YSYEKL. The CDR3 is 14 residues long. Trimming cost V 4 bases and J 4 bases; bases outside gene matches: 2. The CDR3 nucleotides read TGCGCCAGCAGCCCTAGCGGGGGGATAGAGACCCAGTACTTC. Encoded protein: CASSPSGGIETQYF.

There are a few counts of this clonotype. The gene calls are TRBV30 and TRBJ1-6; 8 bases line up with TRBD1. V was pared by 6 bases and J by 7 bases, with 14 bases of the junction left unmatched. Germline V gene lookup returns CDR1 GTSNPN and CDR2 SVGIG (reference sequence). This CDR3 spans 16 amino acids. CDR3 loop: CACSQGQGARNSPLHF. In DNA, the CDR3 is TGTGCCTGCAGTCAGGGGCAGGGGGCGCGGAATTCACCCCTCCACTTT.

J is TRBJ1-1 and V is TRBV27; the D is unclear. Germline V gives CDR1 MNHEY, CDR2 SMNVEV (reference sequence). Trimming removed 2 bases from V and 0 bases from J, with 16 bases in between. The length of the CDR3 is 17 residues. The CDR3 bases are TGTGCCAGCAGTTTACGCTTGACCACTTTGTTGAACACTGAAGCTTTCTTT. This codes for CASSLRLTTLLNTEAFF.

V is TRBV7-2 and J is TRBJ2-1, with 8 nucleotides matching TRBD2. Germline assignment: CDR1 SGHTA and CDR2 FQGNSA. This CDR3 has 15 amino acids. V lost 3 bases to trimming and J lost 4 bases; unmatched junction nucleotides: 5. Here the CDR3 reads CASSFAGGGYNEQFF. CDR3 coding DNA: TGTGCCAGCAGCTTTGCGGGGGGCGGGTACAATGAGCAGTTCTTC.

V is TRBV4-1 and J is TRBJ1-1; maybe TRBD1 (5 bases). The germline V gene encodes CDR1 MGHRA and CDR2 YSYEKL. The length of the CDR3 is 16 residues. V lost 0 bases, J lost 0 bases, and 11 bases lay in between. CDR3 in amino acids: CASSQDPPGLNTEAFF. The CDR3 DNA reads as TGCGCCAGCAGCCAAGATCCACCAGGGTTGAACACTGAAGCTTTCTTT.

This chain uses TRBV12-3 or TRBV12-4 with TRBJ2-3, with 8 positions matching TRBD1. Trimming cost V 7 bases and J 13 bases; bases outside gene matches: 16. This CDR3 comprises 14 residues. The CDR3 loop is CASNRQGAADAEYF. For the CDR3, the DNA is TGTGCCAGCAATCGTCAGGGGGCGGCAGATGCGGAGTATTTT.

On this clonotype: A much larger clonotype is one base distant, so this may be a read error. The rearrangement links TRBV11-2 to TRBJ2-5, with TRBD1 as a possible D gene (6 bases). Germline V gene sequence: CDR1 SGHAT, CDR2 FQNNGV. V was clipped by 4 bases and J by 5 bases, with 11 bases between them. The CDR3 is made up of 13 amino acids. The CDR3 reads CASSYTGRETQYF. In DNA, the CDR3 is TGTGCCAGCAGCTATACAGGGCGGGAGACCCAGTACTTC. The full variable domain, rest sourced from reference TRBV11-2 and TRBJ2-5, is EAGVAQSPRYKIIEKRQSVAFWCNPISGHATLYWYQQILGQGPKLLIQFQNNGVVDDSQLPKDRFSAERLKGVDSTLKIQPAKLEDSAVYLCASSYTGRETQYFGPGTRLLVL.

This chain uses TRBV30 with TRBJ1-2, with D tentatively TRBD1 (6 bases). From germline, CDR1 is GTSNPN and CDR2 SVGIG (reference sequence). The CDR3 consists of 12 residues. Trimming shortened V by 1 base and J by 6 bases, and 9 bases separated the two germline ends. The CDR3 coding sequence is TGTGCCTGGAGTGGGGGGCATGATGGCTACACCTTC. Translated: CAWSGGHDGYTF.

V gene TRBV5-1 combines with J gene TRBJ2-1; 11 bases line up with TRBD1. The V gene's germline CDR1 is SGHRS and CDR2 YFSETQ. J lost 7 bases, V lost 3 bases, and 12 bases had no gene match. The CDR3 covers 17 residues. The CDR3 protein is CASSWSQWDRGFNEQFF. CDR3 nucleotides: TGCGCCAGCAGCTGGTCCCAATGGGACAGGGGGTTTAATGAGCAGTTCTTC.

CDR3 nucleotide sequence: TGTGCCAGCAGTACCCACGCCCGGAGGTCAGCCATCGAGCAGTACTTC. Translation gives CASSTHARRSAIEQYF. J is TRBJ2-7 and V is TRBV27; D is perhaps TRBD2 (5 bases). The CDR3 spans 16 residues. V gave up 5 bases and J gave up 6 bases, with 23 bases separating them. Germline CDR1 reads MNHEY; CDR2 reads SMNVEV (reference sequence).

As regards this clonotype: An end of the junction does not agree with germline; a read error may underlie this. This chain connects TRBV30 to TRBJ2-1, with TRBD2 matching over 8 bases. Per germline, CDR1 GTSNPN and CDR2 SVGIG (reference sequence). The CDR3 runs to 14 residues. As DNA, the CDR3 is TGTGCCTGGAGTGTGGAGCGGGAGCGCAATCAGCAGTTCTTC. It translates to CAWSVERERNQQFF.

In this sample, this clonotype turned up a few times. The genes are TRBV28 and TRBJ2-7; tentative D call: TRBD1 (5 bases). This CDR3 region has 14 residues. V was trimmed by 2 bases and J by 4 bases, leaving 12 bases between them. The V gene's germline CDR1 is MDHEN and CDR2 SYDVKM. The CDR3: CASSLLRVWYEQYF. DNA for the CDR3: TGTGCCAGCAGTTTACTCAGGGTTTGGTACGAGCAGTACTTC.